This T cell receptor (beta chain) appears in the sequencing data of a study of OX40 agonist ivuxolimab in advanced cancers. Profiled with immunoSEQ multiplex PCR; TCRdb holds only in-frame clones, not every one. There are about 58,000 clones in the sample; 86% occur only once, and 0.8% to 1% lies in the top ten. Trimming removed 5 bases from V and 2 bases from J; junction bases left unmatched: 11. Germline CDR1 MNHEY, CDR2 SMNVEV (reference sequence). The CDR3 is made up of 17 amino acids. This TCR was sampled from an adult with an advanced solid tumor such as melanoma, head and neck, liver or kidney cancer. The sequences come from CD4+ or CD8+ T cells sorted from blood, collected in a trial of the OX40 agonist ivuxolimab. V gene TRBV27 combines with J gene TRBJ2-7; the match to TRBD2 covers 11 bases. This CDR3 is CASSPRASGGPTYEQYF. The DNA for the CDR3 is TGTGCCAGCAGTCCCCGGGCTAGCGGGGGGCCCACCTACGAGCAGTACTTC.